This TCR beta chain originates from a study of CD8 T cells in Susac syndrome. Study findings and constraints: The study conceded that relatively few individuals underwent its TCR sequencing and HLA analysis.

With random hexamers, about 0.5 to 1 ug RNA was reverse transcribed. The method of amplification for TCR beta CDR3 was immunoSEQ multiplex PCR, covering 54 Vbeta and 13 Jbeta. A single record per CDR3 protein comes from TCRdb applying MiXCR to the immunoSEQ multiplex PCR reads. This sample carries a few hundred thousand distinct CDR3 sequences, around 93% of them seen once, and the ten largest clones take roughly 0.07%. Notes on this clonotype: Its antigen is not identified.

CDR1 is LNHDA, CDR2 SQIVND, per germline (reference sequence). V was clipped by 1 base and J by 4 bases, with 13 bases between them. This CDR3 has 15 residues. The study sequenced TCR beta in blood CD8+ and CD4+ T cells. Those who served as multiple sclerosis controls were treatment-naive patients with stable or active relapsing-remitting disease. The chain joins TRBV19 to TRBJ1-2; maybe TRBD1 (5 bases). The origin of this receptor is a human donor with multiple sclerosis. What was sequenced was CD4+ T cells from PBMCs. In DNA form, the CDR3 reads TGTGCCAGTAGTATAGTCGGGGGATCGGGCTATGGCTACACCTTC. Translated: CASSIVGGSGYGYTF.